This is a list of T cell receptor beta chains from one sample in a study of OX40 agonist ivuxolimab in advanced cancers. TCRdb keeps only in-frame clones here, not all; method: immunoSEQ multiplex PCR. The sample holds fewer than 90,000 clones, almost 90% seen once. The source was CD4+ or CD8+ T cells sorted from blood, collected in a trial of the OX40 agonist ivuxolimab. Receptors originate from an adult with an advanced solid tumor such as melanoma, head and neck, liver or kidney cancer. Each CDR3 is given with its conserved first and last residue. D genes are given only for firm matches. Expanded clones are given a class, and other clones once, few, many or no size at all.

d_call j_call clone_size v_call cdr3_aa cdr3_nt
. TRBJ1-2 few TRBV20-1 CSARGDAGYTF TGCAGTGCTCGGGGGGATGCTGGCTACACCTTC
. TRBJ2-7 . TRBV18 CASSPGSGVYEQYF TGTGCCAGCTCACCTGGCAGCGGTGTGTACGAGCAGTACTTC
. TRBJ2-3 . TRBV28 CASSPTGTDTQYF TGTGCCAGCAGTCCCACAGGCACAGATACGCAGTATTTT
TRBD1 TRBJ1-1 . TRBV7-3 CASSQTGTEAFF TGTGCCAGCAGCCAGACAGGGACTGAAGCTTTCTTT
TRBD2 TRBJ2-3 . TRBV29-1 CSVGLAGSADTQYF TGCAGCGTTGGGCTAGCGGGATCCGCAGATACGCAGTATTTT
. TRBJ1-6 few TRBV9 CASSRDTSPLHF TGTGCCAGCAGCCGGGACACCTCACCCCTCCACTTT
TRBD2 TRBJ2-2 . TRBV9 CASSVWLAGAGELFF TGTGCCAGCAGCGTATGGCTAGCGGGAGCCGGGGAGCTGTTTTTT
TRBD1 TRBJ1-5 . TRBV5-1 CASSSGGPGTGQPQHF TGCGCCAGCAGCTCGGGAGGCCCCGGGACAGGGCAGCCCCAGCATTTT
. TRBJ1-1 . TRBV7-8 CASRLRDRYTEAFF TGTGCCAGCAGACTAAGAGACAGATACACTGAAGCTTTCTTT
TRBD1 TRBJ1-6 . TRBV18 CASSGQGDLPLHF TGTGCCAGCTCTGGACAGGGTGATTTGCCCCTCCACTTT
. TRBJ1-1 . TRBV7-9 CASSFDSRTEAFF TGTGCCAGCAGCTTCGACAGCCGGACTGAAGCTTTCTTT
TRBD1 TRBJ2-7 . TRBV2 CASSAGDRGVHEQYF TGTGCCAGCAGTGCAGGGGACAGGGGGGTCCACGAGCAGTACTTC
TRBD1 TRBJ2-7 once TRBV5-4 CASSWPGQGIHEQYF TGTGCCAGCAGCTGGCCGGGACAGGGTATCCACGAGCAGTACTTC
. TRBJ2-5 once TRBV12-5 CASGLSPETQYF TGTGCTAGTGGTTTGTCACCTGAGACCCAGTACTTC
TRBD2 TRBJ2-7 . TRBV13 CASSRTSGSYEQYF TGTGCCAGCAGCCGTACTAGCGGTTCCTACGAGCAGTACTTC
TRBD2 TRBJ2-4 . TRBV27 CASSGLASRIQYF TGTGCCAGCAGTGGACTAGCTTCGCGCATTCAGTACTTC
TRBD2 TRBJ2-2 . TRBV9 CASSVGTSGSDTGELFF TGTGCCAGCAGCGTAGGGACTAGCGGGAGTGACACCGGGGAGCTGTTTTTT
. TRBJ2-1 . TRBV10-1 CATTPPGEHYNEQFF TGCGCCACCACCCCCCCGGGGGAACACTACAATGAGCAGTTCTTC
. TRBJ2-7 . TRBV28 CASRESSGDSYEQYF TGTGCCAGCAGAGAGTCCTCGGGGGACTCCTACGAGCAGTACTTC
. TRBJ2-1 . TRBV18 CASSHGVVNNEQFF TGTGCCAGCTCACACGGTGTAGTCAACAATGAGCAGTTCTTC
. TRBJ2-7 . TRBV15 CATSREGDYEQYF TGTGCCACCAGCAGAGAGGGAGACTACGAGCAGTACTTC
. TRBJ1-2 . TRBV2 CASRAGGAPNYGYTF TGTGCCAGCAGGGCGGGGGGGGCACCTAACTATGGCTACACCTTC
TRBD1 TRBJ1-1 . TRBV7-8 CASSWGTGGMNTEAFF TGTGCCAGCAGCTGGGGGACAGGGGGCATGAACACTGAAGCTTTCTTT
. TRBJ2-3 . TRBV9 CASSVPSDTQYF TGTGCCAGCAGCGTACCTTCAGATACGCAGTATTTT
TRBD1 TRBJ2-7 . TRBV2 CASRPAGGEQYF TGTGCCAGCAGGCCCGCAGGGGGCGAGCAGTACTTC
. TRBJ1-5 . TRBV29-1 CSVAVSTSGNQPQHF TGCAGCGTTGCTGTATCGACGAGTGGGAATCAGCCCCAGCATTTT
. TRBJ1-2 . TRBV18 CASSLDTSNYGYTF TGTGCCAGCTCACTCGATACCTCCAACTATGGCTACACCTTC
TRBD2 TRBJ2-5 . TRBV25-1 CASSLAGGEETQYF TGTGCCAGCAGCTTAGCGGGGGGAGAAGAGACCCAGTACTTC
. TRBJ2-3 . TRBV27 CASSRRDLSDTQYF TGTGCCAGCAGTCGCAGGGACCTCTCGGATACGCAGTATTTT
. TRBJ1-2 . TRBV14 CASSYRSTNYGYTF TGTGCCAGCAGCTACAGATCCACTAACTATGGCTACACCTTC
TRBD1 TRBJ1-2 . TRBV18 CASPLGSGQGSGGYTF TGTGCCAGCCCCCTGGGCTCGGGACAGGGTTCGGGCGGCTACACCTTC
TRBD2 TRBJ2-1 . TRBV7-2 CASSSSGGAGNEQFF TGTGCCAGCAGCTCGAGCGGGGGGGCTGGTAATGAGCAGTTCTTC
. TRBJ2-1 . TRBV19 CASSIDGEFPYNEQFF TGTGCCAGTAGTATAGATGGGGAGTTTCCCTACAATGAGCAGTTCTTC
. TRBJ2-3 . TRBV5-1 CASSGLLADTQYF TGCGCCAGCAGTGGGCTCTTGGCAGATACGCAGTATTTT
TRBD1 TRBJ1-5 . TRBV19 CASSPTGVGSNQPQHF TGTGCCAGTAGTCCGACAGGGGTGGGAAGCAATCAGCCCCAGCATTTT
. TRBJ2-1 . TRBV20-1 CSPQQGDEQFF TGCAGTCCCCAACAGGGAGATGAGCAGTTCTTC
TRBD1 TRBJ1-4 . TRBV6-5 CASTTGAQEKLFF TGTGCCAGCACGACAGGGGCGCAGGAAAAACTGTTTTTT
TRBD1 TRBJ2-7 . TRBV20-1 CSEQGDYEQYF TGCAGTGAGCAGGGGGACTACGAGCAGTACTTC
. TRBJ1-5 . TRBV6-1 CASKWGVYSNQPQHF TGTGCCAGCAAGTGGGGGGTTTATAGCAATCAGCCCCAGCATTTT